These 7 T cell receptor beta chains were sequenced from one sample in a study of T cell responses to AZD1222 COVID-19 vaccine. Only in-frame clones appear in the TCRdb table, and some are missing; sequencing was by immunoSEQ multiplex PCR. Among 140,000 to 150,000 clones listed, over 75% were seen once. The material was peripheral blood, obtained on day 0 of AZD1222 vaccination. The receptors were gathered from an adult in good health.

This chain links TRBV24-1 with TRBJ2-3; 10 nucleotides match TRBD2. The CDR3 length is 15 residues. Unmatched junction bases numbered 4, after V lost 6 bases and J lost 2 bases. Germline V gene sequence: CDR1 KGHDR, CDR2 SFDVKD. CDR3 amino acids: CATSPGLAVTDTQYF. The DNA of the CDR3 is TGTGCCACCAGTCCCGGACTAGCGGTCACAGATACGCAGTATTTT.

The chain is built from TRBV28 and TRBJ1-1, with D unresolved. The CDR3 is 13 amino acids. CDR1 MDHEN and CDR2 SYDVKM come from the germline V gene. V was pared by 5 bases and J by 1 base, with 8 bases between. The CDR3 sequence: CASSRRTNTEAFF. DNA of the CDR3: TGTGCCAGCAGTCGACGGACGAACACTGAAGCTTTCTTT.

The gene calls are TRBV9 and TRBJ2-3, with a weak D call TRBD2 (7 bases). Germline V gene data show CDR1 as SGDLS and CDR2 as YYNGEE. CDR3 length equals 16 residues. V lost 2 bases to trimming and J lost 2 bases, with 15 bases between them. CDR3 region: CASSVGGQRFTDTQYF. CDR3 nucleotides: TGTGCCAGCAGCGTGGGGGGGCAGCGGTTCACAGATACGCAGTATTTT.

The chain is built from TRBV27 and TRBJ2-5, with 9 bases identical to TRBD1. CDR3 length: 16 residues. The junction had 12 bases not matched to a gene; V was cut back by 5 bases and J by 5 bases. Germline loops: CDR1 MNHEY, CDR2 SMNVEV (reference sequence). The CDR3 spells CASSQHNRGLYETQYF. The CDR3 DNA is TGTGCCAGCAGTCAGCATAACAGGGGGCTATATGAGACCCAGTACTTC.

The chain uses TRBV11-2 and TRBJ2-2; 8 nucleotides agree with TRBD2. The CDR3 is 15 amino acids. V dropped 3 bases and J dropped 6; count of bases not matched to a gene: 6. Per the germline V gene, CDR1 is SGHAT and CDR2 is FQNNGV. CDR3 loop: CASSFGGGMAGELFF. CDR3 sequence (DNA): TGTGCCAGCAGCTTTGGCGGGGGGATGGCCGGGGAGCTGTTTTTT.

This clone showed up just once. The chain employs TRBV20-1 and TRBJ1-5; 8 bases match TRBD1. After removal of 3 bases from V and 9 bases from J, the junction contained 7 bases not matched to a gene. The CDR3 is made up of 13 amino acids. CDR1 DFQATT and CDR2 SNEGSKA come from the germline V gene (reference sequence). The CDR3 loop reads CSASGTGTRPQHF. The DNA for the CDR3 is TGCAGTGCTAGTGGGACAGGAACTCGGCCCCAGCATTTT.

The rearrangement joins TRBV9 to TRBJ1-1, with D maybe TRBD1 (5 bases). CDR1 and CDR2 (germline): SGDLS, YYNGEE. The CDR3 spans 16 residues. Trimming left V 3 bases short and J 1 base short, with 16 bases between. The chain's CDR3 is CASSADSGTGNTEAFF. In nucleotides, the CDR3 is TGTGCCAGCAGCGCAGACTCCGGGACGGGGAACACTGAAGCTTTCTTT.